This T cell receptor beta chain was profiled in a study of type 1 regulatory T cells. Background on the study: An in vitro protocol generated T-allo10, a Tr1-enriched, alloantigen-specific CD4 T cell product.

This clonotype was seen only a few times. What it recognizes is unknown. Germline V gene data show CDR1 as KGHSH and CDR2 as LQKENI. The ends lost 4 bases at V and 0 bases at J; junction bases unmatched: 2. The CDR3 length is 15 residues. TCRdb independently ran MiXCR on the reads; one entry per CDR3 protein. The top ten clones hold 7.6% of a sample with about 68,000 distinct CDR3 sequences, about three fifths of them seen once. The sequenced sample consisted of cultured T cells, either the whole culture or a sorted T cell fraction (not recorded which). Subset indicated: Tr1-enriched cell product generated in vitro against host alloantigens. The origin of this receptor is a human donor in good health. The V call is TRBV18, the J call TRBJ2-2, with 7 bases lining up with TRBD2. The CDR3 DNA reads TGTGCCAGCTCACTAGCGGGCTCGAACACCGGGGAGCTGTTTTTT. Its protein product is CASSLAGSNTGELFF.